Below, one T cell receptor beta chain is given with its context. In the study's own analysis: Scientists estimated how many nucleated cells there were by amplifying reference gene primers. TCRdb's copy holds only in-frame clones and misses some; the assay was immunoSEQ multiplex PCR. V and J calls and clone size are those listed in that table; D and trimming were worked out from the DNA. The data show 250,000 to 350,000 clones, approximately 91% seen once. This entry is derived from a study of blood T cell repertoires in COVID-19. Whole-study context: Sites across the United States, Italy and Spain contributed samples from acute and convalescent COVID-19. Nucleic acid was either cDNA or gDNA, and it came from T cells, B-cell-depleted T cells, or PBMCs.

This receptor was taken from a woman aged 40 to 50 who had recovered from COVID-19. The source material was peripheral blood.

CDR3 nucleotide sequence: TGTGCCAGCAGCGCCAGGGGGCCGAACACCGGGGAGCTGTTTTTT. Its translation is CASSARGPNTGELFF. The chain uses TRBV7-9 and TRBJ2-2, with 8 bases identical to TRBD1. The CDR3 has 15 amino acids. Germline V CDR1 and CDR2: SEHNR, FQNEAQ (reference sequence). V was pared by 5 bases and J by 0 bases, with 2 bases of the junction left unmatched.